This entry describes one T cell receptor (beta chain). This CDR3 is also generated by other DNA sequences in the sample. J was trimmed by 4 bases and V by 5 bases; bases with no gene match: 34. The CDR3 loop spans 24 amino acids. Germline CDR1 reads MDHEN; CDR2 reads SYDVKM. The source of the sample is a study of blood T cell repertoires in COVID-19. The table came from immunoSEQ multiplex PCR; TCRdb's copy has only in-frame clones and leaves some out. Found here are roughly 330,000 clones, 80% to 90% of them singletons; the top ten hold about 4.7%. This rearrangement joins TRBV28 to TRBJ2-2; 7 bases agree with TRBD2. Source material: PBMCs or T cells enriched from blood (not recorded which). The receptor was isolated from a young man who had recovered from COVID-19. The CDR3 is CASSPAGVWADWRGPSGITGELFF. The DNA of the CDR3 is TGTGCCAGCAGTCCGGCCGGAGTATGGGCGGACTGGCGCGGACCCAGCGGGATCACCGGGGAGCTGTTTTTT.